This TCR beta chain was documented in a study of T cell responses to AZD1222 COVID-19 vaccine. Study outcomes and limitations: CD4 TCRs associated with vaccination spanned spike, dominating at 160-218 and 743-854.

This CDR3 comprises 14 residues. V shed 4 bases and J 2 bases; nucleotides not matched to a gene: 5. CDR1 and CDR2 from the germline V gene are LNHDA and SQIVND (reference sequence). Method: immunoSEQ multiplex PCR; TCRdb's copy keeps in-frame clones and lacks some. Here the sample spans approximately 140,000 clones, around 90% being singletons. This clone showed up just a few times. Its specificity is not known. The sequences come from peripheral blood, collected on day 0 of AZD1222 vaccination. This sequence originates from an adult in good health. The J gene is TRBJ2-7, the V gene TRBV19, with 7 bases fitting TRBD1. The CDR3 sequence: CASSKGGDTYEQYF. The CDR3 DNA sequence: TGTGCCAGTAGTAAAGGGGGCGACACCTACGAGCAGTACTTC.